Following are 32 T cell receptor beta chains from one sample sequenced in a study of blood T cell repertoires in COVID-19. Produced via immunoSEQ multiplex PCR; TCRdb's table is partial and in-frame only. The repertoire holds some 74,000 clones, with 88% as singletons. The material sequenced was peripheral blood. These receptors were collected from a man in his fifties with acute or convalescent COVID-19.

The rearrangement joins TRBV5-1 to TRBJ1-5; no clear D. Germline CDR1 and CDR2: SGHRS and YFSETQ. Trimming stripped 2 bases from V and 6 bases from J, with 15 bases between. The CDR3 loop spans 15 amino acids. The CDR3 reads CASSFDGNRAQPQHF. CDR3 in DNA: TGCGCCAGCAGCTTCGACGGGAATCGTGCTCAGCCCCAGCATTTT.

This chain joins TRBV5-4 and TRBJ2-5, with 12 bases lining up with TRBD1. V shed 4 bases, J shed 7 bases, and the junction held 8 bases outside the gene matches. The germline V gene encodes CDR1 SGHNT and CDR2 YYREEE (reference sequence). The CDR3 has 15 amino acids. The CDR3 region is CASSPGQGAHGTQYF. For the CDR3, the DNA is TGTGCCAGCAGCCCGGGACAGGGGGCGCATGGGACCCAGTACTTC.

The rearrangement uses TRBV28 and TRBJ1-5, with 8 bases that match TRBD1. The length of the CDR3 is 13 residues. CDR1 and CDR2 from the germline V gene are MDHEN and SYDVKM. With V trimmed by 7 bases and J by 6 bases, 5 bases remained unmatched. The CDR3 is CASNTGGSQPQHF. The CDR3 nucleotides are TGTGCCAGCAACACAGGGGGTTCTCAGCCCCAGCATTTT.

The chain recombines TRBV19 with TRBJ2-5, with 7 bases fitting TRBD1. Germline-derived CDR1 and CDR2 are LNHDA and SQIVND (reference sequence). The CDR3 runs 13 residues. V was pared by 6 bases and J by 4 bases, with 5 bases of the junction left unmatched. CDR3 residues: CASSPTGLETQYF. The CDR3 DNA reads as TGTGCCAGTAGCCCGACAGGGTTAGAGACCCAGTACTTC.

The J gene is TRBJ2-2, the V gene TRBV9; 11 nucleotides agree with TRBD1. Germline V gene data show CDR1 as SGDLS and CDR2 as YYNGEE. The CDR3 length is 16 residues. With 5 bases clipped from V and 5 bases from J, the junction kept 8 bases outside the gene matches. The CDR3 DNA reads as TGTGCCAGCAGTAGACCGGGACAGGGGGTGACCGGGGAGCTGTTTTTT. Protein sequence: CASSRPGQGVTGELFF.

This clone was recorded a few times. J is TRBJ2-7 and V is TRBV6-5, with TRBD2 matching over 9 bases. Germline CDR1 and CDR2: MNHEY and SVGAGI. J gave up 4 bases and V 6 bases, and 10 bases lay outside the gene matches. The CDR3 loop spans 15 amino acids. In DNA form, the CDR3 reads TGTGCCAGCAGCCCCAGCGGGGGGACCGGATACGAGCAGTACTTC. Amino acids: CASSPSGGTGYEQYF.

The chain has TRBV7-9 and TRBJ1-4; 8 nucleotides match TRBD1. This CDR3 spans 14 amino acids. Trimming took 2 bases from V and 8 from J; bases not matched to a gene: 4. In germline, CDR1 is SEHNR, CDR2 FQNEAQ (reference sequence). CDR3 in amino acids: CASSLQGAREKLFF. CDR3 nucleotides: TGTGCCAGCAGCTTACAGGGGGCTCGGGAAAAACTGTTTTTT.

The chain joins TRBV18 to TRBJ2-2; 11 bases line up with TRBD1. This CDR3 has 18 residues. Germline loops: CDR1 KGHSH, CDR2 LQKENI. After removal of 1 base from V and 7 bases from J, the junction contained 11 bases not matched to a gene. The CDR3 region is CASSPQRGQGAYIGELFF. The CDR3 DNA reads TGTGCCAGCTCACCACAAAGAGGACAGGGGGCTTATATCGGGGAGCTGTTTTTT.

The gene calls are TRBV18 and TRBJ1-1; D is undetermined. Trimming cost V 8 bases and J 0 bases, with 7 bases left between them. The CDR3 consists of 12 residues. Per germline, CDR1 KGHSH and CDR2 LQKENI. In nucleotides, the CDR3 is TGTGCCAGCCTCGACATGAACACTGAAGCTTTCTTT. Its protein is CASLDMNTEAFF.

This sequence joins TRBV3-1 (or the pseudogene TRBV3-2) and TRBJ1-2, with TRBD1 matching 7 bases. The CDR3 totals 12 residues. Per germline, CDR1 LGHDT and CDR2 YNNKEL (reference sequence). V shed 2 bases, J shed 8 bases, and the junction held 2 bases outside the gene matches. CDR3 in DNA: TGTGCCAGCAGCCAACAGACAGGGGGCTACACCTTC. Protein product: CASSQQTGGYTF.

The V gene is TRBV3-1 (or the pseudogene TRBV3-2), the J gene TRBJ2-7, with 8 positions matching TRBD1. Germline V CDR1 and CDR2: LGHDT, YNNKEL (reference sequence). This CDR3 has 14 residues. V lost 4 bases and J lost 9; bases outside the gene matches: 11. The CDR3 reads CASSPQGAKGSQYF. Here the CDR3 DNA reads TGTGCCAGCAGCCCCCAGGGGGCAAAAGGGTCGCAGTACTTC.

The gene calls are TRBV7-9 and TRBJ1-3; D remains ambiguous. The CDR3 is 16 amino acids. CDR1 and CDR2 (germline): SEHNR, FQNEAQ (reference sequence). V was clipped by 1 base and J by 4 bases, with 14 bases between them. The CDR3 DNA sequence: TGTGCCAGCAGCTTAGTTTCGGGAACTTCGGGAAACACCATATATTTT. This sequence encodes CASSLVSGTSGNTIYF.

The rearrangement uses TRBV9 and TRBJ2-4; 9 bases align to TRBD1. The V gene end was trimmed by 4 bases and the J gene end by 8 bases; junction bases not matched to a gene: 10. This CDR3 comprises 15 residues. Germline V gene data show CDR1 as SGDLS and CDR2 as YYNGEE. CDR3 coding DNA: TGTGCCAGCAGCCCGTGGGACAGGGCGGGGGACATTCAGTACTTC. Protein sequence: CASSPWDRAGDIQYF.

This clone was counted a few times. The rearrangement joins TRBV9 to TRBJ1-2; D unclear. V gave up 4 bases and J gave up 8 bases, with 18 bases separating them. The V gene's germline CDR1 is SGDLS and CDR2 YYNGEE. There are 14 residues in the CDR3. Written as DNA, the CDR3 is TGTGCCAGCAGCCCCGGACTGTGGCCGGAGGGCTACACCTTC. It encodes CASSPGLWPEGYTF.

V gene TRBV10-2 combines with J gene TRBJ2-7, with 10 positions matching TRBD1. J lost 3 bases, V lost 7 bases, and 9 bases had no gene match. Germline assignment: CDR1 WSHSY and CDR2 SAAADI. This CDR3 comprises 15 residues. CDR3 sequence reads: CASTTRTGGRYEQYF. CDR3 DNA: TGCGCCAGCACCACAAGGACAGGGGGTCGCTACGAGCAGTACTTC.

A few counts support this clone. This chain uses TRBV7-2 with TRBJ2-5, with TRBD1 identical over 8 bases. This CDR3 has 11 residues. The germline CDR1 and CDR2 sequences are SGHTA and FQGNSA. With V trimmed by 10 bases and J by 4 bases, 2 bases remained unmatched. CDR3 coding DNA: TGTGCCACTGGACAGGGAGAGACCCAGTACTTC. It encodes CATGQGETQYF. Using reference TRBV7-2 and TRBJ2-5 for the parts outside the CDR3, the full variable domain is GAGVSQSPSNKVTEKGKDVELRCDPISGHTALYWYRQSLGQGLEFLIYFQGNSAPDKSGLPSDRFSAERTGGSVSTLTIQRTQQEDSAVYLCATGQGETQYFGPGTRLLVL.

In DNA, the CDR3 is TGTGCCAGCTCACCAGGCCTTTTCACTGAAGCTTTCTTT. This gives the protein CASSPGLFTEAFF. V usage is TRBV18 and J usage is TRBJ1-1; D is undetermined. The V end lost 2 bases, the J end lost 4 bases, and 8 bases lay between the germline ends. The CDR3 is 13 residues long. The germline V gene has CDR1 KGHSH and CDR2 LQKENI.

The J gene is TRBJ2-3, the V gene TRBV13, with D hard to call. CDR1 is PRHDT, CDR2 FYEKMQ, per germline (reference sequence). Between the trimmed V and J ends, which lost 3 bases and 0 bases, there was a span of 7 bases. The length of the CDR3 is 14 residues. In nucleotides, the CDR3 is TGTGCCAGCAGCTTCCAAACTAGCACAGATACGCAGTATTTT. Protein product: CASSFQTSTDTQYF.

The J gene is TRBJ2-2, the V gene TRBV11-3; 12 bases align to TRBD2. Germline CDR1 SGHNT, CDR2 YENEEA. Germline trimming cut 3 bases from V and 6 bases from J; bases unmatched to any gene: 5. This CDR3 spans 16 amino acids. Here the CDR3 DNA reads TGTGCCAGCAGCTTCCCTACTAGCGGGGGGCCCGGGGAGCTGTTTTTT. It encodes CASSFPTSGGPGELFF. The full variable domain, rest sourced from reference TRBV11-3 and TRBJ2-2, is EAGVVQSPRYKIIEKKQPVAFWCNPISGHNTLYWYLQNLGQGPELLIRYENEEAVDDSQLPKDRFSAERLKGVDSTLKIQPAELGDSAVYLCASSFPTSGGPGELFFGEGSRLTVL.

V is TRBV12-3 or TRBV12-4 and J is TRBJ2-1; TRBD1 matches at 7 bases. After removal of 4 bases from V and 8 bases from J, the junction contained 5 bases not matched to a gene. The CDR3 spans 13 residues. The CDR3 DNA follows: TGTGCCAGCAGTTATAGGGGGCGGCATGAGCAGTTCTTC. This translates into CASSYRGRHEQFF.

The chain has TRBV5-1 and TRBJ2-2, with D hard to call. The CDR3 loop spans 15 amino acids. Germline lookup yields CDR1 SGHRS and CDR2 YFSETQ. The ends were cut back, 6 bases at V and 0 bases at J, with 12 bases in the middle. The CDR3 sequence: CASIETASNTGELFF. For the CDR3, the DNA is TGCGCCAGCATCGAAACAGCCTCGAACACCGGGGAGCTGTTTTTT.

The CDR3 here is CASSLGTGGYTDTQYF. CDR3 in DNA: TGCGCCAGCAGCTTGGGGACAGGCGGTTACACAGATACGCAGTATTTT. V gene TRBV5-1 combines with J gene TRBJ2-3, with 7 bases aligning to TRBD1. The germline gives CDR1 SGHRS, CDR2 YFSETQ. The CDR3 sequence is 16 residues long. Losses at the gene ends were 0 bases for V and 2 bases for J; bases not matched to a gene: 6.

The chain's CDR3 is CASSRGAGGGPNTEAFF. CDR3 nucleotides: TGCGCCAGCAGCCGGGGGGCAGGGGGCGGACCCAACACTGAAGCTTTCTTT. J is TRBJ1-1 and V is TRBV5-1; 8 bases fit TRBD1. Germline CDR1 SGHRS, CDR2 YFSETQ. V lost 4 bases to trimming and J lost 2 bases; unmatched junction nucleotides: 13. This CDR3 region has 17 residues.

The chain uses TRBV13 and TRBJ2-3; D might be TRBD1 (6 bases). This CDR3 region has 15 residues. Germline V lookup: CDR1 PRHDT, CDR2 FYEKMQ (reference sequence). Trimming took off 4 bases at V and 4 bases at J, with 15 bases between the two ends. In DNA, the CDR3 is TGTGCCAGCAGCTCCAGGACAGACGAGGCAGATACGCAGTATTTT. It codes for CASSSRTDEADTQYF.

The chain is built from TRBV4-1 and TRBJ2-7, with TRBD1 identical over 7 bases. Trimming took 5 bases from V and 3 from J; bases not matched to a gene: 7. This CDR3 comprises 14 residues. Germline V CDR1 and CDR2: MGHRA, YSYEKL. Here the CDR3 DNA reads TGCGCCAGCAGCAACCCGACAGGGTACTACGAGCAGTACTTC. It codes for CASSNPTGYYEQYF.

J is TRBJ1-1 and V is TRBV7-3; 11 bases line up with TRBD1. V lost 5 bases, J lost 4 bases, and 3 bases stayed unmatched. Germline V gene lookup returns CDR1 SGHTA and CDR2 FQGTGA. The CDR3 is made up of 14 amino acids. The CDR3 loop reads CASSPGTGGTEAFF. CDR3 bases: TGTGCCAGCAGCCCCGGGACAGGGGGCACTGAAGCTTTCTTT.

The rearrangement joins TRBV19 to TRBJ2-2, with 11 bases identical to TRBD2. The trim removed 5 bases at V and 7 bases at J, leaving 6 bases unmatched. Germline-derived CDR1 and CDR2 are LNHDA and SQIVND (reference sequence). The CDR3 is 15 residues long. The DNA for the CDR3 is TGTGCCAGTAGTGTGATAGCGGGGGGGTACGGGGAGCTGTTTTTT. Translating it yields CASSVIAGGYGELFF. The full variable domain, rest sourced from reference TRBV19 and TRBJ2-2, is DGGITQSPKYLFRKEGQNVTLSCEQNLNHDAMYWYRQDPGQGLRLIYYSQIVNDFQKGDIAEGYSVSREKKESFPLTVTSAQKNPTAFYLCASSVIAGGYGELFFGEGSRLTVL.

J is TRBJ1-4 and V is TRBV6-5; D is perhaps TRBD1 (5 bases). The ends were cut back, 2 bases at V and 4 bases at J, with 11 bases in the middle. The CDR3 is 15 amino acids. Per germline, CDR1 MNHEY and CDR2 SVGAGI. CDR3 sequence reads: CASSYPTALNEKLFF. CDR3 nucleotides: TGTGCCAGCAGTTACCCGACAGCACTTAATGAAAAACTGTTTTTT.

This CDR3 is CASSLVGLSYNEQFF. The CDR3 DNA follows: TGTGCCAGCAGCTTGGTGGGGCTCTCCTACAATGAGCAGTTCTTC. The V gene is TRBV11-2, the J gene TRBJ2-1, with TRBD1 as a possible D gene (5 bases). There are 15 residues in the CDR3. V lost 3 bases and J lost 0, with 9 bases in between. Germline lookup yields CDR1 SGHAT and CDR2 FQNNGV.

This chain connects TRBV11-2 to TRBJ2-7; the D gene is possibly TRBD1 (6 bases). Germline values: CDR1 SGHAT, CDR2 FQNNGV. The V end was cut by 4 bases, the J end by 4 bases, with 23 bases between. The CDR3 contains 17 residues. Here the CDR3 DNA reads TGTGCCAGCAGCTATAGGGGGTTCGGGCAGGACGGGTACGAGCAGTACTTC. This codes for CASSYRGFGQDGYEQYF.

On this clone: Other DNA sequences of this sample code for an identical CDR3. This sequence joins TRBV19 and TRBJ2-7; 8 nucleotides agree with TRBD2. This CDR3 contains 13 residues. The trim removed 3 bases at V and 4 bases at J, leaving 2 bases unmatched. CDR1 is LNHDA, CDR2 SQIVND, per germline (reference sequence). The CDR3 region has the DNA TGTGCCAGTAGTATCGGACTAGCTTACGAGCAGTACTTC. This gives the protein CASSIGLAYEQYF.

This chain joins TRBV4-1 and TRBJ1-5; TRBD1 might be the D (5 bases). The CDR3 runs to 16 residues. The germline CDR1 and CDR2 sequences are MGHRA and YSYEKL. The V end lost 4 bases, the J end lost 1 base, and 14 bases lay between the germline ends. CDR3 coding DNA: TGCGCCAGCAGCCCCCTCGGACACCTAAGCAATCAGCCCCAGCATTTT. Encoded protein: CASSPLGHLSNQPQHF.